This is a list of T cell receptor beta chains from one sample in a study of blood T cells in healthy people across ages. TCRdb ran MiXCR on the 5' RACE reads and lists one entry per CDR3 protein. The top ten hold nearly 20% of the sample, which has hundreds of thousands of distinct CDR3 sequences, under 45% seen once. Sequenced input: blood. These receptors were obtained from a man between 60 and 75 years old in good health. Both conserved end residues are part of each CDR3. D genes are given only for firm matches. Not all rows give a size; the values are once, few, many and, for expanded clones, a class.

v_gene	j_gene	abundance	d_gene	CDR3aa	CDR3nt
TRBV3-1	TRBJ1-2	NA	TRBD1	CASSETGAIYGYTF	TGTGCCAGCAGCGAGACAGGGGCAATCTATGGCTACACCTTC
TRBV28	TRBJ2-3	many	TRBD1	CASSSDRASTDTQYF	TGTGCCAGCAGTTCAGACAGGGCAAGCACAGATACGCAGTATTTT
TRBV29-1	TRBJ2-7	NA	TRBD1	CSATGTVHEQYF	TGCAGCGCGACCGGGACAGTACACGAGCAGTACTTC
TRBV28	TRBJ2-7	NA	NA	CASTSNEGLSYEQYF	TGTGCCAGCACCTCCAACGAGGGGCTAAGCTACGAGCAGTACTTC
TRBV20-1	TRBJ2-7	few	TRBD1	CSATRQGRSYEQYF	TGCAGTGCTACCCGACAGGGGAGGTCCTACGAGCAGTACTTC
TRBV6-5	TRBJ2-7	NA	NA	CASSYQRGSEQYF	TGTGCCAGCAGTTACCAGAGGGGCTCCGAGCAGTACTTC
TRBV11-2	TRBJ2-7	few	NA	CASSPDHDRYWSYEQYF	TGTGCCAGCAGCCCCGACCACGACAGGTACTGGTCCTACGAGCAGTACTTC
TRBV27	TRBJ2-1	once	NA	CASSRGGGRNYNEQFF	TGTGCCAGCAGCCGCGGCGGGGGCCGGAACTACAATGAGCAGTTCTTC
TRBV7-8	TRBJ2-5	few	NA	CASSSRALAGETQYF	TGTGCCAGCAGCTCGCGGGCCCTAGCAGGGGAGACCCAGTACTTC
TRBV3-1	TRBJ2-7	NA	NA	CASSQGRGGGEQYF	TGTGCCAGCAGCCAAGGCAGGGGCGGGGGCGAGCAGTACTTC
TRBV28	TRBJ1-4	NA	TRBD1	CASSPETGGREKLFF	TGTGCCAGCAGTCCAGAAACAGGGGGGAGGGAAAAACTGTTTTTT
TRBV9	TRBJ1-1	NA	NA	CASSGIAPGTEAFF	TGTGCCAGCAGCGGGATCGCCCCGGGGACTGAAGCTTTCTTT
TRBV7-2	TRBJ2-7	many	NA	CASSSTFYPTYEQYF	TGTGCCAGCAGCTCAACCTTCTACCCCACCTACGAGCAGTACTTC